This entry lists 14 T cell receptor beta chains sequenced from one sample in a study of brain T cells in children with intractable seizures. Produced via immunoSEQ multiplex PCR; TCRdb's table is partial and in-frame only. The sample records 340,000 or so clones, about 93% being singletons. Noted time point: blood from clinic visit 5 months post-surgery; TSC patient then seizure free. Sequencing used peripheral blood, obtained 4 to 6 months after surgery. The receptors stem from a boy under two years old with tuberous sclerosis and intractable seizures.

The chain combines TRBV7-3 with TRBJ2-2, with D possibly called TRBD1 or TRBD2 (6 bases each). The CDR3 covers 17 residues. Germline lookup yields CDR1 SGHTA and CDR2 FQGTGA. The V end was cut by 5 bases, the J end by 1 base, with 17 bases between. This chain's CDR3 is CASSRGGQRLNTGELFF. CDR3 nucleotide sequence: TGTGCCAGCAGCCGAGGGGGGCAGCGGCTGAACACCGGGGAGCTGTTTTTT.

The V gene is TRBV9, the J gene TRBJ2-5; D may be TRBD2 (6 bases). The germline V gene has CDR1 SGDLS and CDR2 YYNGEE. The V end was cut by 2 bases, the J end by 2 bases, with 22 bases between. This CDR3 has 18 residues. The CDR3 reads CASSVGGGFGFGQETQYF. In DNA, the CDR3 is TGTGCCAGCAGCGTGGGTGGGGGGTTTGGTTTTGGTCAAGAGACCCAGTACTTC.

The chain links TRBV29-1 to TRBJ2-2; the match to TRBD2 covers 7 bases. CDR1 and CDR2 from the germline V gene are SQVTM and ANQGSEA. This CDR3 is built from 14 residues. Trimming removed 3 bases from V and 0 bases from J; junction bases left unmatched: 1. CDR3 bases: TGCAGCGTTGAGGGGGGGTCGAACACCGGGGAGCTGTTTTTT. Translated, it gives CSVEGGSNTGELFF.

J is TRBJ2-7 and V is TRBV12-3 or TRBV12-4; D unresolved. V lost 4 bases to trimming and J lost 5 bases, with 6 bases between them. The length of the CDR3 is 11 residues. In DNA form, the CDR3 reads TGTGCCAGCAGTTGGATGAACGAGCAGTACTTC. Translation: CASSWMNEQYF.

DNA for the CDR3: TGCGCCAGCAGCTTCTGGGACAGCGTCGATGGCTACACCTTC. Amino acid sequence: CASSFWDSVDGYTF. The chain is built from TRBV5-1 and TRBJ1-2; 7 bases fit TRBD1. The junction had 7 bases not matched to a gene; V was cut back by 2 bases and J by 6 bases. The CDR3 runs to 14 residues. CDR1 and CDR2 (germline): SGHRS, YFSETQ.

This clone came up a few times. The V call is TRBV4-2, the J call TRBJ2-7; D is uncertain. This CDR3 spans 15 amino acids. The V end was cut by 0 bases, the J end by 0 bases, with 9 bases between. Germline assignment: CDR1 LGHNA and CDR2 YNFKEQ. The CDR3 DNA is TGTGCCAGCAGCCAAGAGTCGGCGAGCTCCTACGAGCAGTACTTC. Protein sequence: CASSQESASSYEQYF.

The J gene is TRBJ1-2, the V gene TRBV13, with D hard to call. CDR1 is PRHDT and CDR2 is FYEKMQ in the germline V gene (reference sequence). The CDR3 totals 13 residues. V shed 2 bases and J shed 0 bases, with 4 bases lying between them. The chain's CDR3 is CASSLTTNYGYTF. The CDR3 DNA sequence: TGTGCCAGCAGCTTAACGACTAACTATGGCTACACCTTC.

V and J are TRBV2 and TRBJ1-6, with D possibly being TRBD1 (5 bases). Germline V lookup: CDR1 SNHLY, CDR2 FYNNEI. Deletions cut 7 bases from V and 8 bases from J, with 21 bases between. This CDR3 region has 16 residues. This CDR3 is CASKDLGTLWDSPLHF. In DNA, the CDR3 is TGTGCCAGCAAGGATCTGGGGACCCTTTGGGATTCACCCCTCCACTTT.

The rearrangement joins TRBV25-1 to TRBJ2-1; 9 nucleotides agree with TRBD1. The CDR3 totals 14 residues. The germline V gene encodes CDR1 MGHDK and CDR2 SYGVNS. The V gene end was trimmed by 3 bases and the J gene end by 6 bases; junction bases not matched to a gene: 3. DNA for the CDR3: TGTGCCAGCAGTGATCTGACAGGGGGCAATGAGCAGTTCTTC. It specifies CASSDLTGGNEQFF.

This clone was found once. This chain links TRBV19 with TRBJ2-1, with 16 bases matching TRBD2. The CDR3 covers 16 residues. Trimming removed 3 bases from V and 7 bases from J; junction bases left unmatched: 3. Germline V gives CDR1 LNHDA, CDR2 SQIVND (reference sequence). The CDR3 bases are TGTGCCAGTAGTATGGGACTAGCGGGGGGGCAAAATGAGCAGTTCTTC. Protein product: CASSMGLAGGQNEQFF.

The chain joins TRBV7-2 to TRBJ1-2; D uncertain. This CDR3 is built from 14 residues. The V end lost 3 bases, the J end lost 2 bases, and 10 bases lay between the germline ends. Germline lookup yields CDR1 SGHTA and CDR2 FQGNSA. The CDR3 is CASSFGKGNYGYTF. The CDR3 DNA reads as TGTGCCAGCAGCTTCGGAAAGGGAAACTATGGCTACACCTTC.

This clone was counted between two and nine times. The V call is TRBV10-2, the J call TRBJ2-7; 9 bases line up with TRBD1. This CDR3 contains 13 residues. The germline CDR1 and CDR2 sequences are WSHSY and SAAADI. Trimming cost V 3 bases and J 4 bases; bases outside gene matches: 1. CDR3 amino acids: CASSEGTGYEQYF. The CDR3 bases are TGCGCCAGCAGTGAAGGGACAGGGTACGAGCAGTACTTC.

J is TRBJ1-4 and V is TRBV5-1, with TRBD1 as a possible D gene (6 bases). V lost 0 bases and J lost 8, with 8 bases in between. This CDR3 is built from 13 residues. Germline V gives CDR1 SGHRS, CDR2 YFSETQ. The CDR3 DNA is TGCGCCAGCAGCTTGGCTCAGGGGGAAAAACTGTTTTTT. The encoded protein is CASSLAQGEKLFF. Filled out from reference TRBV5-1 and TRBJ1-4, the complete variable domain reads KAGVTQTPRYLIKTRGQQVTLSCSPISGHRSVSWYQQTPGQGLQFLFEYFSETQRNKGNFPGRFSGRQFSNSRSEMNVSTLELGDSALYLCASSLAQGEKLFFGSGTQLSVL.

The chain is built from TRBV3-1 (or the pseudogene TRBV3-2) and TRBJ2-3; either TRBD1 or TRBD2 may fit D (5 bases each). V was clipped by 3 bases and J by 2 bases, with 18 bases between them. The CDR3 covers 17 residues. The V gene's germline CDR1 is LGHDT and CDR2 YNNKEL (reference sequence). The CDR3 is CASSHAPGTRTTDTQYF. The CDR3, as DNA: TGTGCCAGCAGCCACGCTCCCGGGACGCGAACCACAGATACGCAGTATTTT.